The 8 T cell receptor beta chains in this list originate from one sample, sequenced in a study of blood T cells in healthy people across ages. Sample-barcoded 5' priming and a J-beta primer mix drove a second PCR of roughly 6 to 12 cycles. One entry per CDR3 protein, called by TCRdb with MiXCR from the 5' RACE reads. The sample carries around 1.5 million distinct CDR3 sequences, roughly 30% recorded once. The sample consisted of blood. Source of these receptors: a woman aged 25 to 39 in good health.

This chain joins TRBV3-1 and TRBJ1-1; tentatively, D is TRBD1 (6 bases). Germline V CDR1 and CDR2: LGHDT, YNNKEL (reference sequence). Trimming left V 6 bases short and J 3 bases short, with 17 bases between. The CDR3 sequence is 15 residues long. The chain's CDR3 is CASRIWGAMDTEAFF. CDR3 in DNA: TGTGCCAGCAGGATATGGGGGGCTATGGACACTGAAGCTTTCTTT. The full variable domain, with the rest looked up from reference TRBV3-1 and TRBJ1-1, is DTAVSQTPKYLVTQMGNDKSIKCEQNLGHDTMYWYKQDSKKFLKIMFSYNNKELIINETVPNRFSPKSPDKAHLNLHINSLELGDSAVYFCASRIWGAMDTEAFFGQGTRLTVV.

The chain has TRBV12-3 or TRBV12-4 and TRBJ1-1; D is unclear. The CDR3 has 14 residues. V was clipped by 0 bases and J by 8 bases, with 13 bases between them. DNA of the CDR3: TGTGCCAGCAGTTTAGCCTTTAGACCCAAGGAAGCTTTCTTT. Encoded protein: CASSLAFRPKEAFF.

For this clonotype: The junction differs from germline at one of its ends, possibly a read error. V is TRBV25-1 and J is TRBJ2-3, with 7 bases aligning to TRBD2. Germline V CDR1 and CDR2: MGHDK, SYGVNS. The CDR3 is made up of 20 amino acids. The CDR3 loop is CASSELDGTLVAGVRNAQYF. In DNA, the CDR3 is TGCGCCAGCAGTGAATTAGACGGGACCTTGGTGGCGGGGGTACGAAATGCGCAGTATTTT.

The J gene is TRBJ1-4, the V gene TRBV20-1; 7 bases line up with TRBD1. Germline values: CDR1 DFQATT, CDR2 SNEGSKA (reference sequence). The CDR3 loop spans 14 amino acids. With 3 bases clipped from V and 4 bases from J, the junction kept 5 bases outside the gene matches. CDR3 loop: CSARVTGSNEKLFF. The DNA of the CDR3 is TGCAGTGCTAGGGTGACAGGGAGTAATGAAAAACTGTTTTTT.

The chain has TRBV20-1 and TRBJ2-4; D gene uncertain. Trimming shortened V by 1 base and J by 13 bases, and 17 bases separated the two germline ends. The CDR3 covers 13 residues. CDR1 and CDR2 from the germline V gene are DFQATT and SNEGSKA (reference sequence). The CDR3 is CSARVEGLPGQYF. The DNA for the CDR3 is TGCAGTGCTAGAGTGGAAGGGCTTCCCGGGCAGTACTTC.

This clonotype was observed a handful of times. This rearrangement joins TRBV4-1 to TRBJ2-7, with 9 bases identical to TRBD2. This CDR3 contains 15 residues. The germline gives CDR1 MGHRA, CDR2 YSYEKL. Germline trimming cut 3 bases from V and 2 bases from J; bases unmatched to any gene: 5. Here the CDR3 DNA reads TGCGCCAGCAGCCAGCGGGGGGGACAAACCTACGAGCAGTACTTC. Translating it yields CASSQRGGQTYEQYF.

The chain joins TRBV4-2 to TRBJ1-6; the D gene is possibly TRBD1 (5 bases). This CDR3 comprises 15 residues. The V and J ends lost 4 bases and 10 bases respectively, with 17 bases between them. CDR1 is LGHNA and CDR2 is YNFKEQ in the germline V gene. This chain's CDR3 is CASSRGEALESPLHF. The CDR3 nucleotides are TGTGCCAGCAGCCGAGGGGAGGCCCTCGAATCACCCCTCCACTTT.

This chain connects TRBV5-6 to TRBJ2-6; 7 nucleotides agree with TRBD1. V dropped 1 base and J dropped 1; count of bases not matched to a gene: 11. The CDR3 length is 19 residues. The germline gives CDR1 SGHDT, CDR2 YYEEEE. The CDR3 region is CASSLLGGHPISGANVLTF. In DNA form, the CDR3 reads TGTGCCAGCAGCTTGTTAGGGGGCCATCCAATATCTGGGGCCAACGTCCTGACTTTC.